What follows are 24 T cell receptor beta chains derived from one specimen sequenced in a study of shared clonotypes between healthy human individuals. Terminally differentiated effector memory CD45RA+ cells were left out of the naive CD8 fraction, which was CD45RO-negative and positively selected for CCR7. TCRdb's copy holds only in-frame clones and misses some; the assay was immunoSEQ multiplex PCR. The sample lists about 2.2 million clones, roughly 91% occurring once. Sequences were obtained from naive CD8+ T cells from PBMCs. Receptor source: a man aged 18 to 29 in good health. Some clones in this sample may be carry-over from other donors' samples.

This chain links TRBV28 with TRBJ1-2; D uncertain. V was trimmed by 3 bases and J by 4 bases, leaving 12 bases between them. Germline assignment: CDR1 MDHEN and CDR2 SYDVKM. The CDR3 length is 14 residues. The CDR3 DNA reads as TGTGCCAGCAGTTTGAGGAGGCGGGGCTATGGCTACACCTTC. Protein: CASSLRRRGYGYTF.

J is TRBJ1-4 and V is TRBV10-2; 7 bases line up with TRBD1. This CDR3 is 14 amino acids long. Trimming at V came to 5 bases and at J to 1 base, leaving 1 base not matched to a gene. Germline loops: CDR1 WSHSY, CDR2 SAAADI. CDR3 amino acids: CASSWTGTNEKLFF. CDR3 DNA: TGCGCCAGCAGTTGGACAGGAACTAATGAAAAACTGTTTTTT.

The chain links TRBV2 to TRBJ2-7, with D perhaps matching TRBD2 (5 bases). The V gene's germline CDR1 is SNHLY and CDR2 FYNNEI. The V gene lost 4 bases and the J gene lost 6 bases, with 13 bases spanning the gap. The CDR3 length is 13 residues. The CDR3 nucleotides read TGTGCCAGCAGTGTTGAGGGCTCAGTCGAGCAGTACTTC. This sequence encodes CASSVEGSVEQYF.

V and J are TRBV29-1 and TRBJ1-2; tentatively, D is TRBD1 (6 bases). The CDR3 is 14 residues long. Per the germline V gene, CDR1 is SQVTM and CDR2 is ANQGSEA. V lost 4 bases and J lost 4, with 16 bases in between. This CDR3 is CSVGGGAVGYGYTF. As DNA, the CDR3 is TGCAGCGTTGGCGGGGGCGCTGTTGGCTATGGCTACACCTTC. Combining the CDR3 with reference TRBV29-1 and TRBJ1-2 gives the whole variable domain SAVISQKPSRDICQRGTSLTIQCQVDSQVTMMFWYRQQPGQSLTLIATANQGSEATYESGFVIDKFPISRPNLTFSTLTVSNMSPEDSSIYLCSVGGGAVGYGYTFGSGTRLTVV.

CDR3 in amino acids: CASSPWGITDTQYF. The CDR3 coding sequence is TGTGCCAGCAGTCCGTGGGGGATCACAGATACGCAGTATTTT. This chain joins TRBV5-8 and TRBJ2-3; D is perhaps TRBD1 or TRBD2 (5 bases each). CDR1 is SGHTS and CDR2 is YDEGEE in the germline V gene. Trimming stripped 5 bases from V and 2 bases from J, with 12 bases between. CDR3 length equals 14 residues.

The rearrangement joins TRBV6-1 to TRBJ1-2; D is unresolved. Trimming pared 1 base from V and 2 bases from J, leaving 8 bases between. This CDR3 has 14 amino acids. Germline values: CDR1 MNHNS, CDR2 SASEGT. CDR3 sequence (DNA): TGTGCCAGCAGTGAAGAGATAGTCAACTATGGCTACACCTTC. The encoded protein is CASSEEIVNYGYTF.

This clone showed up just once. This chain uses TRBV9 with TRBJ2-7; a possible D gene is TRBD1 (6 bases). With 0 bases removed from V and 5 bases from J, the gap between germline ends came to 18 bases. CDR1 is SGDLS, CDR2 YYNGEE, per germline. CDR3 length equals 16 residues. Written as DNA, the CDR3 is TGTGCCAGCAGCGTAGGCCGGGCAGGGGCGAGTGACGAGCAGTACTTC. Its translation is CASSVGRAGASDEQYF.

With respect to this clone: This specimen includes other DNA sequences encoding the same CDR3. The CDR3, as DNA: TGTGCCAGCAGCTTAGTGGGTCGTGAGACCCAGTACTTC. This gives the protein CASSLVGRETQYF. The chain employs TRBV7-8 and TRBJ2-5; D is ambiguous. Per the germline V gene, CDR1 is SGHVS and CDR2 is FQNEAQ. Trimming left V 1 base short and J 5 bases short, with 8 bases between. The CDR3 runs to 13 residues.

CDR3 DNA sequence: TGTGCCAGCAGCGACAAGGACAGTACGAACACTGAAGCTTTCTTT. This gives the protein CASSDKDSTNTEAFF. The chain joins TRBV9 to TRBJ1-1, with D perhaps matching TRBD1 (6 bases). Trimming removed 3 bases at V and 1 base at J, with 13 bases between. The CDR3 runs 15 residues. CDR1 is SGDLS, CDR2 YYNGEE, per germline.

J is TRBJ1-1 and V is TRBV29-1, with 8 bases that match TRBD1. In germline, CDR1 is SQVTM, CDR2 ANQGSEA. The CDR3 covers 14 residues. Trimming took 6 bases from V and 4 from J; bases not matched to a gene: 10. The CDR3 DNA reads TGCAGCGTGTCACCCGGGACAGGCACCACTGAAGCTTTCTTT. Translated: CSVSPGTGTTEAFF. The full variable domain, its missing parts supplied by reference TRBV29-1 and TRBJ1-1, is SAVISQKPSRDICQRGTSLTIQCQVDSQVTMMFWYRQQPGQSLTLIATANQGSEATYESGFVIDKFPISRPNLTFSTLTVSNMSPEDSSIYLCSVSPGTGTTEAFFGQGTRLTVV.

J is TRBJ1-2 and V is TRBV28; no firm D call. Trimming left V 8 bases short and J 0 bases short, with 4 bases between. The germline CDR1 and CDR2 sequences are MDHEN and SYDVKM. The CDR3 sequence is 11 residues long. The CDR3 reads CASGTNYGYTF. The CDR3 DNA reads as TGTGCCAGCGGGACTAACTATGGCTACACCTTC.

The genes are TRBV2 and TRBJ2-5; 12 bases match TRBD2. CDR3 length: 18 amino acids. V trimming: 3 bases; J trimming: 3 bases; junction bases outside the gene matches: 11. CDR1 SNHLY and CDR2 FYNNEI come from the germline V gene. CDR3 coding DNA: TGTGCCAGCAGTGACCCGGGACTAGCGGGTATCATGAAAGAGACCCAGTACTTC. This encodes CASSDPGLAGIMKETQYF.

The chain carries TRBV7-9 and TRBJ2-1; TRBD2 agrees at 7 bases. CDR3 size: 16 residues. Germline loops: CDR1 SEHNR, CDR2 FQNEAQ (reference sequence). V shed 5 bases, J shed 5 bases, and the junction held 12 bases outside the gene matches. The CDR3 loop reads CASSRVAGKQDNEQFF. CDR3 sequence (DNA): TGTGCCAGCAGCAGAGTAGCGGGCAAACAGGACAATGAGCAGTTCTTC.

The genes are TRBV28 and TRBJ1-2, with no clear D. Deletions cut 7 bases from V and 4 bases from J, with 16 bases between. The CDR3 extends over 14 amino acids. Germline V gene lookup returns CDR1 MDHEN and CDR2 SYDVKM. The CDR3, as DNA: TGTGCCAGCACACCAACCCCGGGAACCTATGGCTACACCTTC. This sequence encodes CASTPTPGTYGYTF.

This chain joins TRBV29-1 and TRBJ2-1, with TRBD2 matching 11 bases. Germline V CDR1 and CDR2: SQVTM, ANQGSEA. The CDR3 runs to 13 residues. With V trimmed by 7 bases and J by 7 bases, 6 bases remained unmatched. The CDR3 DNA reads TGCAGCGGGGGATGGACTAGCGGGAATGAGCAGTTCTTC. Protein: CSGGWTSGNEQFF.

J is TRBJ2-7 and V is TRBV7-9; D possibly corresponds to TRBD1 (5 bases). The germline gives CDR1 SEHNR, CDR2 FQNEAQ (reference sequence). V was clipped by 7 bases and J by 7 bases, with 23 bases between them. The CDR3 is 15 amino acids. Here the CDR3 reads CASTPHPDTLVEQYF. The CDR3 nucleotides read TGTGCCAGCACCCCCCACCCGGACACTCTGGTTGAGCAGTACTTC. Combining the CDR3 with reference TRBV7-9 and TRBJ2-7 gives the whole variable domain DTGVSQNPRHKITKRGQNVTFRCDPISEHNRLYWYRQTLGQGPEFLTYFQNEAQLEKSRLLSDRFSAERPKGSFSTLEIQRTEQGDSAMYLCASTPHPDTLVEQYFGPGTRLTVT.

The CDR3, as DNA: TGTGCCAGCAGCTTAGCCGGACTAGTCCCTTACAATGAGCAGTTCTTC. Translating it yields CASSLAGLVPYNEQFF. The chain joins TRBV11-2 to TRBJ2-1, with 7 bases fitting TRBD2. CDR3 length equals 16 residues. The V gene end was trimmed by 1 base and the J gene end by 4 bases; junction bases not matched to a gene: 7. CDR1 is SGHAT, CDR2 FQNNGV, per germline.

The chain carries TRBV12-5 and TRBJ2-7; 10 bases match TRBD2. V lost 5 bases and J lost 3; bases outside the gene matches: 10. This CDR3 comprises 16 residues. The V gene's germline CDR1 is LGHNT and CDR2 FRNRAP. This CDR3 is CASGLISGRAYYEQYF. The CDR3 coding sequence is TGTGCTAGTGGTCTAATCAGCGGGAGGGCCTACTACGAGCAGTACTTC.

The gene calls are TRBV5-5 and TRBJ2-1, with a tentative D call TRBD2 (6 bases). The length of the CDR3 is 13 residues. V gave up 0 bases and J gave up 9 bases, with 10 bases separating them. Germline-derived CDR1 and CDR2 are SGHKS and YYEKEE (reference sequence). CDR3 residues: CASSLGLGVEQFF. DNA of the CDR3: TGTGCCAGCAGCTTGGGACTAGGGGTTGAGCAGTTCTTC.

The chain recombines TRBV5-4 with TRBJ1-2, with 11 bases matching TRBD1. The CDR3 totals 14 residues. The germline CDR1 and CDR2 sequences are SGHNT and YYREEE (reference sequence). After removal of 3 bases from V and 6 bases from J, the junction contained 4 bases not matched to a gene. The CDR3 nucleotides are TGTGCCAGCAGCTCCGGGACAGGGGGGAATGGCTACACCTTC. Its protein is CASSSGTGGNGYTF. The full variable domain, completed using reference TRBV5-4 and TRBJ1-2, is ETGVTQSPTHLIKTRGQQVTLRCSSQSGHNTVSWYQQALGQGPQFIFQYYREEENGRGNFPPRFSGLQFPNYSSELNVNALELDDSALYLCASSSGTGGNGYTFGSGTRLTVV.

CDR3 loop: CASSSRTGFTYEQYF. CDR3 sequence (DNA): TGTGCCAGCAGTTCCAGGACAGGGTTCACCTACGAGCAGTACTTC. The chain has TRBV28 and TRBJ2-7, with 8 bases matching TRBD1. The V segment lost 4 bases and the J segment 2 bases; nucleotides outside the gene matches: 7. The V gene's germline CDR1 is MDHEN and CDR2 SYDVKM. The CDR3 totals 15 residues.

The J gene is TRBJ1-2, the V gene TRBV29-1, with D tentatively TRBD1 (6 bases). Per germline, CDR1 SQVTM and CDR2 ANQGSEA. Trimming stripped 0 bases from V and 6 bases from J, with 14 bases between. This CDR3 has 14 residues. CDR3 nucleotides: TGCAGCGTTGAAGATTGGACAGTTTTTAATGGCTACACCTTC. Its protein is CSVEDWTVFNGYTF.

This rearrangement joins TRBV11-2 to TRBJ2-5, with TRBD2 matching 15 bases. The CDR3 has 17 amino acids. J lost 1 base, V lost 4 bases, and 4 bases had no gene match. Germline CDR1 is SGHAT and CDR2 is FQNNGV. CDR3 in DNA: TGTGCCAGCAGCTCCGGACTAGCGGGAGGGTCCCAAGAGACCCAGTACTTC. This sequence encodes CASSSGLAGGSQETQYF.

The chain has TRBV14 and TRBJ2-2; D unresolved. The V gene lost 6 bases and the J gene lost 7 bases, with 15 bases spanning the gap. Germline V gene sequence: CDR1 SGHDN, CDR2 FVKESK. The CDR3 sequence is 14 residues long. CDR3 DNA: TGTGCCAGCAGTTCCCGAAGGGTTTACGGGGAGCTGTTTTTT. Translation gives CASSSRRVYGELFF.